This T cell receptor beta chain is from a study of blood T cell repertoires in COVID-19. About the research overall: Acute and convalescent COVID-19 specimens originated in the United States, Italy and Spain. T cells, B-cell-depleted T cells, or PBMCs supplied cDNA or gDNA.

Original data processing: Reference gene primer amplification gave nucleated cell count estimates. TCRdb keeps only in-frame clones here, not all; method: immunoSEQ multiplex PCR. That table is the source of V, J and clone size, and D and trimming were worked out from the DNA. The sample yields hundreds of thousands of clones, about 80% seen once. The V gene's germline CDR1 is KGHSH and CDR2 LQKENI. The V end lost 6 bases, the J end lost 1 base, and 9 bases lay between the germline ends. This CDR3 spans 13 amino acids. The count of this clone is one. The same CDR3 arises from other DNA sequences in this sample as well.

The sequence was collected from an elderly woman with acute or convalescent COVID-19. The V call is TRBV18, the J call TRBJ1-1; D unresolved. The sequenced material came from peripheral blood. This CDR3 reads CASSPTRNTEAFF. CDR3 DNA sequence: TGTGCCAGCTCGCCAACAAGGAACACTGAAGCTTTCTTT.